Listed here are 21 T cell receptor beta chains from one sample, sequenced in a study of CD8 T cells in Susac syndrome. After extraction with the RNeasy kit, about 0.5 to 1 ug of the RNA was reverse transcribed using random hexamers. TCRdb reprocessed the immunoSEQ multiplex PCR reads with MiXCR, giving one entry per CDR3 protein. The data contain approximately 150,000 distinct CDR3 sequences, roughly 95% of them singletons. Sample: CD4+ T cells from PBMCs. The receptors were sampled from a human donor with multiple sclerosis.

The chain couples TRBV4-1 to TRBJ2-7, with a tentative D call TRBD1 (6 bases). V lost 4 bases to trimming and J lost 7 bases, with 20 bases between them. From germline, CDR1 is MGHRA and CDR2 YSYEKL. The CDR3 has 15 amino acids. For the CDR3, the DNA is TGCGCCAGCAGCCTCCGACAGGATCCATCGGGAGAGCAGTACTTC. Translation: CASSLRQDPSGEQYF.

The CDR3 loop reads CASSFSGTGPDEQYF. In DNA, the CDR3 is TGCGCCAGCAGCTTTAGTGGGACAGGGCCCGACGAGCAGTACTTC. This sequence joins TRBV5-1 and TRBJ2-7; 9 bases align to TRBD1. The CDR3 has 15 amino acids. The V and J ends lost 2 bases and 5 bases, in that order; junction bases with no gene match: 8. Germline CDR1 SGHRS, CDR2 YFSETQ.

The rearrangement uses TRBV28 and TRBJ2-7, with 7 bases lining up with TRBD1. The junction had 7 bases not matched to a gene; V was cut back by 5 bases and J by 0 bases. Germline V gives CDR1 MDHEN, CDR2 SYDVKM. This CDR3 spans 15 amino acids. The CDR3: CASSPIDRDSYEQYF. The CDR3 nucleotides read TGTGCCAGCAGTCCCATAGACAGGGACTCCTACGAGCAGTACTTC.

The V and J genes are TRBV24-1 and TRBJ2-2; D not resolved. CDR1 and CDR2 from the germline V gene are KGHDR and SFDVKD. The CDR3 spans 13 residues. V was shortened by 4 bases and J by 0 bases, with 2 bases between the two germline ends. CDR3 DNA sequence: TGTGCCACCAGTGACCCGAACACCGGGGAGCTGTTTTTT. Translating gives CATSDPNTGELFF.

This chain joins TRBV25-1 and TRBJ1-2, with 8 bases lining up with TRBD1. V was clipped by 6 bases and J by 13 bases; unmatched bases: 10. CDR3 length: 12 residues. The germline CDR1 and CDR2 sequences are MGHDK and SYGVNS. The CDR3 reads CASRPGTGLCTF. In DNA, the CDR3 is TGTGCCAGCAGGCCCGGGACAGGTCTCTGCACCTTC.

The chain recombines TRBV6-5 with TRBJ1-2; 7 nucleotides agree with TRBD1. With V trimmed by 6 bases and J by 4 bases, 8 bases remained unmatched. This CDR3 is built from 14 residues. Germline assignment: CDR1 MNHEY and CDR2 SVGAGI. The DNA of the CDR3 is TGTGCCAGCAGGAGGACAGGCAAAATCTATGGCTACACCTTC. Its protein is CASRRTGKIYGYTF.

The CDR3 DNA follows: TGCAGTGCTAGATCCGGGACAGGGGCTCGGTCGGCCAAAAACATTCAGTACTTC. Translation: CSARSGTGARSAKNIQYF. The V and J genes are TRBV20-1 and TRBJ2-4; 10 positions agree with TRBD1. The CDR3 is made up of 18 amino acids. With V trimmed by 2 bases and J by 1 base, 11 bases remained unmatched. CDR1 and CDR2 from the germline V gene are DFQATT and SNEGSKA (reference sequence).

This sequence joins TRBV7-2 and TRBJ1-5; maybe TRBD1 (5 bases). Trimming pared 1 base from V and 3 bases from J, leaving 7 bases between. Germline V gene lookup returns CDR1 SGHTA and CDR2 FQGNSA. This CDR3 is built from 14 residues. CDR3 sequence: CASSLEGYNQPQHF. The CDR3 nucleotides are TGTGCCAGCAGCTTAGAGGGGTACAATCAGCCCCAGCATTTT.

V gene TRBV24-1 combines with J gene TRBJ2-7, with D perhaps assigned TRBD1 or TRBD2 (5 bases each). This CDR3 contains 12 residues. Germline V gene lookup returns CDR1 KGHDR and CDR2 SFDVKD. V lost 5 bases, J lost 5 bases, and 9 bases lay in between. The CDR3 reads CATSGKGHEQYF. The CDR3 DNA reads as TGTGCCACCAGTGGAAAGGGACACGAGCAGTACTTC.

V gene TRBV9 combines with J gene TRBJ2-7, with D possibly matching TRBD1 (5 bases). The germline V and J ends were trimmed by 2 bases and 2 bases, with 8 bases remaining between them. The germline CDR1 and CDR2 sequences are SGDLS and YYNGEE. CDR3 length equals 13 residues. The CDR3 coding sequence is TGTGCCAGCAGCGTTTCAGGGACCTACGAGCAGTACTTC. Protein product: CASSVSGTYEQYF. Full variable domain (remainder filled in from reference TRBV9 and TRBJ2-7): DSGVTQTPKHLITATGQRVTLRCSPRSGDLSVYWYQQSLDQGLQFLIQYYNGEERAKGNILERFSAQQFPDLHSELNLSSLELGDSALYFCASSVSGTYEQYFGPGTRLTVT.

The CDR3 nucleotides read TGTGCCACTCGGACTTGGCGGGAGACGAGGGAGACCCAGTACTTC. Translation: CATRTWRETRETQYF. The chain recombines TRBV28 with TRBJ2-5; 7 positions agree with TRBD2. Germline trimming cut 10 bases from V and 5 bases from J; bases unmatched to any gene: 16. Germline assignment: CDR1 MDHEN and CDR2 SYDVKM. The CDR3 consists of 15 residues. The variable domain in full, completed from reference TRBV28 and TRBJ2-5, reads DVKVTQSSRYLVKRTGEKVFLECVQDMDHENMFWYRQDPGLGLRLIYFSYDVKMKEKGDIPEGYSVSREKKERFSLILESASTNQTSMYLCATRTWRETRETQYFGPGTRLLVL.

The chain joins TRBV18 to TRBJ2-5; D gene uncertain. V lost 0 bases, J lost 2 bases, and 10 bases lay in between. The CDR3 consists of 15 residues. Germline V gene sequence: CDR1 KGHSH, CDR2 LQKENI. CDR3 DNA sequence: TGTGCCAGCTCACCACCGTTGGCTGATCAAGAGACCCAGTACTTC. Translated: CASSPPLADQETQYF.

CDR3: CSANRGPNTGELFF. CDR3 DNA: TGCAGCGCCAACAGGGGACCGAACACCGGGGAGCTGTTTTTT. V gene TRBV29-1 combines with J gene TRBJ2-2; 7 bases fit TRBD1. J was trimmed by 0 bases and V by 7 bases; bases with no gene match: 5. Germline V gene sequence: CDR1 SQVTM, CDR2 ANQGSEA. This CDR3 comprises 14 residues.

The CDR3 sequence is CASSLGHGGSYNEQFF. DNA for the CDR3: TGCGCCAGCAGCTTGGGGCACGGTGGCTCCTACAATGAGCAGTTCTTC. The chain carries TRBV5-1 and TRBJ2-1; D call uncertain. Germline CDR1 and CDR2: SGHRS and YFSETQ. Trimming removed 0 bases at V and 0 bases at J, with 10 bases between. The CDR3 contains 16 residues.

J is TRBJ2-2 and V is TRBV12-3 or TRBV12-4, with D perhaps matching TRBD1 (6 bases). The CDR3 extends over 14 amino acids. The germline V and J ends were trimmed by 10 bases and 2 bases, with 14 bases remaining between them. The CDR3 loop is CAILRDKNTGELFF. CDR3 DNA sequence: TGTGCCATACTCCGGGACAAAAACACCGGGGAGCTGTTTTTT.

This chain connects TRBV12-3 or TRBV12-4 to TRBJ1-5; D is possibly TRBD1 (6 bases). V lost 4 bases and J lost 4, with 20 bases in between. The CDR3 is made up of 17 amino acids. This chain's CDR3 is CASSSQRGGGINQPQHF. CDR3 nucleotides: TGTGCCAGCAGTTCCCAGCGGGGAGGGGGGATAAATCAGCCCCAGCATTTT.

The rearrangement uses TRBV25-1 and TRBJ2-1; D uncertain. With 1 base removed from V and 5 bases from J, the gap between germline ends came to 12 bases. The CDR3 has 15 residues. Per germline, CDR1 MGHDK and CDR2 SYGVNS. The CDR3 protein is CASSESGARHNEQFF. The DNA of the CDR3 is TGTGCCAGCAGTGAATCTGGAGCGAGGCACAATGAGCAGTTCTTC.

CDR3 DNA: TGCAGCGTTGGGGATGGTCAGCCCCAGCATTTT. Encoded protein: CSVGDGQPQHF. The chain has TRBV29-1 and TRBJ1-5; no reliable D call. CDR3 size: 11 residues. Germline V gene lookup returns CDR1 SQVTM and CDR2 ANQGSEA. V was cut by 4 bases and J by 6 bases, with 7 bases left in between.

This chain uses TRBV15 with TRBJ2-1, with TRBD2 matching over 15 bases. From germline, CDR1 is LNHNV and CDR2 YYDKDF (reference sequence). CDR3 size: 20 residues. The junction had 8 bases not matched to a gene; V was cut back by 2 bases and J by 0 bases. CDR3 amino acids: CATSRTGLAGGKSSYNEQFF. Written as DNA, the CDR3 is TGTGCCACCAGCAGAACTGGACTAGCGGGAGGGAAGAGCTCCTACAATGAGCAGTTCTTC.

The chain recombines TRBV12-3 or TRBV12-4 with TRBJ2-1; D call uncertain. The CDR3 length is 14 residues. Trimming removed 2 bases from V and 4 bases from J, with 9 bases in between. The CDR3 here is CASSLRQTYNEQFF. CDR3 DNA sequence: TGTGCCAGCAGTTTACGGCAGACGTACAATGAGCAGTTCTTC.

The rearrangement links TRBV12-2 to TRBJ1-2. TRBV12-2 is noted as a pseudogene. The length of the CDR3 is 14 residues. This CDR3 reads CASRLFDRGCGYTF. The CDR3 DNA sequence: TGTGCAAGTCGCTTATTCGACCGAGGATGTGGCTACACCTTC.